The present TCR beta chain was sequenced within a study of identical twins' blood T cells. TCRdb redid the calling of the 5' RACE reads with MiXCR, one entry per CDR3 protein. The table has about 370,000 distinct CDR3 sequences, approximately 30% seen once; the top ten hold more than 5.5%. This clonotype was observed a handful of times. Compared with germline, one end of the junction differs, possibly owing to a read error. Germline CDR1 is MNHEY and CDR2 is SVGEGT. This CDR3 contains 16 residues. The receptor comes from a woman aged 18 to 50 in good health. The sample taken for sequencing was PBMCs. The chain joins TRBV6-2 or TRBV6-3 to TRBJ1-5; D may be TRBD1 (5 bases). The CDR3 DNA follows: TGTGCCAGCAGTTACTCGCGCAGGGTGGACGATCAGCTCCAGCATTTT. This encodes CASSYSRRVDDQLQHF.